This T cell receptor beta chain was recorded in a study of identical twins. Study conclusions and caveats: Cross-sectional statistical analysis was relied on for the conclusions, without the same donors being followed.

TCRdb re-called the 5' RACE reads through MiXCR, storing one row per CDR3 protein. This table holds roughly 770,000 distinct CDR3 sequences, about 20% found once. Per germline, CDR1 SNHLY and CDR2 FYNNEI. V was trimmed by 4 bases and J by 4 bases, leaving 8 bases between them. This CDR3 spans 12 amino acids. Regarding this clonotype: As yet, its antigen is unknown.

The same data also contributed to another study, on T cells expressing NK-cell markers. That source adds: Within the sequenced cohort of eight donors, seven exhibited HCMV seropositivity and one was seronegative.

Sample: PBMCs. This receptor was obtained from a woman younger than 30 in good health. The chain employs TRBV2 and TRBJ2-7; no reliable D call. The CDR3 DNA follows: TGTGCCAGCAGTGCCTTCGATTACGAGCAGTACTTC. Protein: CASSAFDYEQYF.